This T cell receptor beta chain was observed in a study of blood T cell repertoires in COVID-19. In the original analysis: Scientists estimated how many nucleated cells there were by amplifying reference gene primers. Sequenced by immunoSEQ multiplex PCR; TCRdb stores in-frame clones only, minus some. From that table come the V and J calls and clone size; the DNA was used to work out D and trimming. This table has around 160,000 clones, 70% to 90% appearing once. The germline gives CDR1 KGHSY, CDR2 FQNENV. The length of the CDR3 is 14 residues. After removal of 4 bases from V and 4 bases from J, the junction contained 6 bases not matched to a gene.

The sequenced material came from peripheral blood. The chain employs TRBV16 and TRBJ2-7, with TRBD1 identical over 8 bases. The sequence was collected from a woman aged 55-75 years with COVID-19, enrolled during active disease. In DNA form, the CDR3 reads TGTGCCAGCAGCCGGGCAGGGGGCATATACGAGCAGTACTTC. Amino acid sequence: CASSRAGGIYEQYF.